The 21 T cell receptor beta chains below come from one sample, sequenced in a study of T-cell reconstitution after alpha-beta-depleted transplantation in children. Preparation of the TCRbeta library was carried out with unique molecular identifiers. TCRdb re-analysed the PCR reads in MiXCR, keeping a single row per CDR3 protein. The sample carries about 420,000 distinct CDR3 sequences, around 15% recorded once. The sample in question was PBMCs, mostly from graft donor cells, obtained 360 days after TCRalphabeta/CD19-depleted stem cell transplant. These receptors were obtained from a boy in the first two years of life who had a stem cell transplant for Wiskott-Aldrich syndrome, so the T cells may come from the graft donor.

There are a few counts of this clonotype. This rearrangement joins TRBV7-2 to TRBJ2-5, with 8 bases fitting TRBD1. V lost 1 base, J lost 6 bases, and 7 bases stayed unmatched. The CDR3 contains 15 residues. Looked up from germline, CDR1 is SGHTA and CDR2 is FQGNSA. The CDR3 spells CASSLEDRGWKTQYF. The CDR3 nucleotides read TGTGCCAGCAGCTTAGAAGACAGGGGTTGGAAGACCCAGTACTTC. The full variable domain, completed using reference TRBV7-2 and TRBJ2-5, is GAGVSQSPSNKVTEKGKDVELRCDPISGHTALYWYRQSLGQGLEFLIYFQGNSAPDKSGLPSDRFSAERTGGSVSTLTIQRTQQEDSAVYLCASSLEDRGWKTQYFGPGTRLLVL.

V usage is TRBV20-1 and J usage is TRBJ2-1, with a weak D call TRBD1 (5 bases). This CDR3 comprises 12 residues. From germline, CDR1 is DFQATT and CDR2 SNEGSKA (reference sequence). Deletions cut 3 bases from V and 8 bases from J, with 11 bases between. The CDR3 DNA is TGCAGTGCTAGTATGGGGCGCCATGAGCAGTTCTTC. Translation gives CSASMGRHEQFF.

This clonotype was seen more than once but under ten times. CDR3 region: CASSHPGQGIYEQYF. CDR3 coding DNA: TGCGCCAGCAGCCACCCGGGACAGGGGATCTACGAGCAGTACTTC. V is TRBV4-1 and J is TRBJ2-7; TRBD1 agrees at 10 bases. V gave up 3 bases and J gave up 3 bases; unmatched junction bases: 5. The V gene's germline CDR1 is MGHRA and CDR2 YSYEKL. The CDR3 length is 15 residues.

V is TRBV10-3 and J is TRBJ2-7; D perhaps matches TRBD1 (6 bases). The CDR3 is 13 residues long. Germline loops: CDR1 ENHRY, CDR2 SYGVKD. V was pared by 10 bases and J by 0 bases, with 13 bases between. CDR3 residues: CASTGLSSYEQYF. CDR3 DNA sequence: TGTGCCAGTACAGGGCTTAGCTCCTACGAGCAGTACTTC.

This clonotype turned up a few times. The V call is TRBV12-3 or TRBV12-4, the J call TRBJ1-2, with TRBD1 identical over 8 bases. The CDR3 runs to 16 residues. Trimming removed 5 bases from V and 8 bases from J; junction bases left unmatched: 16. CDR3 DNA sequence: TGTGCCAGCAGTCGGACAGGGATCCCCTGGAGATCAGGCTACACCTTC. Translation: CASSRTGIPWRSGYTF.

The chain employs TRBV5-1 and TRBJ1-6; TRBD1 aligns across 7 bases. J lost 8 bases, V lost 3 bases, and 11 bases had no gene match. The CDR3 is made up of 16 amino acids. CDR1 and CDR2 (germline): SGHRS, YFSETQ. Here the CDR3 DNA reads TGCGCCAGCAGCTCAATGAAACAGGGGAGAGATTCACCCCTCCACTTT. It translates to CASSSMKQGRDSPLHF. The variable domain in full, completed from reference TRBV5-1 and TRBJ1-6, reads KAGVTQTPRYLIKTRGQQVTLSCSPISGHRSVSWYQQTPGQGLQFLFEYFSETQRNKGNFPGRFSGRQFSNSRSEMNVSTLELGDSALYLCASSSMKQGRDSPLHFGNGTRLTVT.

The V and J genes are TRBV20-1 and TRBJ2-1, with TRBD2 identical over 10 bases. The CDR3 has 18 residues. Germline trimming cut 5 bases from V and 0 bases from J; bases unmatched to any gene: 13. CDR1 is DFQATT, CDR2 SNEGSKA, per germline (reference sequence). CDR3 protein: CSAVTGTSVISSYNEQFF. The CDR3 DNA reads as TGCAGTGCTGTGACCGGGACTAGCGTGATAAGCTCCTACAATGAGCAGTTCTTC.

The chain joins TRBV6-1 to TRBJ2-7; D might be TRBD1 (6 bases). The germline CDR1 and CDR2 sequences are MNHNS and SASEGT. Trimming shortened V by 6 bases and J by 7 bases, and 13 bases separated the two germline ends. CDR3 length: 12 amino acids. This CDR3 is CASSVFRGEQYF. The CDR3 DNA reads as TGTGCCAGCAGCGTCTTCAGGGGTGAGCAGTACTTC.

This clonotype was seen a handful of times. The V gene is TRBV24-1, the J gene TRBJ2-7; 7 nucleotides line up with TRBD1. The germline gives CDR1 KGHDR, CDR2 SFDVKD. The length of the CDR3 is 14 residues. Trimming at V came to 3 bases and at J to 5 bases, leaving 6 bases not matched to a gene. The CDR3: CATSDRTGSDEQYF. DNA for the CDR3: TGTGCCACCAGTGATAGGACAGGATCGGACGAGCAGTACTTC.

This chain uses TRBV7-2 with TRBJ2-2, with D unclear. The V gene's germline CDR1 is SGHTA and CDR2 FQGNSA. Deletions cut 1 base from V and 4 bases from J, with 10 bases between. The CDR3 sequence is 15 residues long. The chain's CDR3 is CASSLVSSSTGELFF. The CDR3 DNA sequence: TGTGCCAGCAGCTTAGTGTCTTCGAGCACCGGGGAGCTGTTTTTT.

The chain is built from TRBV4-1 and TRBJ2-7; tentative D call: TRBD1 (7 bases). Germline CDR1 and CDR2: MGHRA and YSYEKL. The CDR3 totals 14 residues. Trimming pared 4 bases from V and 5 bases from J, leaving 15 bases between. CDR3 coding DNA: TGCGCCAGCAGCCTGATAGGAGGGGGCCACGAGCAGTACTTC. It is translated as CASSLIGGGHEQYF.

This clonotype was seen a handful of times. One end of the junction is discordant with germline, which a read error may explain. J is TRBJ2-2 and V is TRBV4-1; D is unclear. There are 15 residues in the CDR3. Looked up from germline, CDR1 is MGHRA and CDR2 is YSYEKL. CDR3 region: CASSQAPGNTGELFF. The DNA for the CDR3 is TGCGCCAGCAGTCAAGCCCCGGGGAACACCGGGGAGCTGTTTTTT.

This clonotype has a handful of counts. V gene TRBV10-3 combines with J gene TRBJ2-5; TRBD2 matches at 12 bases. This CDR3 has 16 amino acids. CDR1 and CDR2 (germline): ENHRY, SYGVKD. The junction had 3 bases not matched to a gene; V was cut back by 0 bases and J by 4 bases. In DNA, the CDR3 is TGTGCCATCAGTGAGTCCCCGACTAGCGGGAGAGAGACCCAGTACTTC. It specifies CAISESPTSGRETQYF.

The sample holds a few counts of this clonotype. The CDR3 is CASSGGQGTEAFF. CDR3 nucleotides: TGCGCCAGCAGCGGAGGACAGGGCACTGAAGCTTTCTTT. The chain is built from TRBV5-1 and TRBJ1-1, with TRBD1 matching 8 bases. Germline CDR1 is SGHRS and CDR2 is YFSETQ. There are 13 residues in the CDR3. The ends lost 4 bases at V and 4 bases at J; junction bases unmatched: 3.

The CDR3 coding sequence is TGTGCCAGCAGTTTAGACAGGGCTCGGGATACGCAGTATTTT. This codes for CASSLDRARDTQYF. The genes are TRBV12-3 or TRBV12-4 and TRBJ2-3; possible D gene TRBD1, 6 bases. Trimming took off 1 base at V and 6 bases at J, with 11 bases between the two ends. This CDR3 region has 14 residues.

The chain joins TRBV5-6 to TRBJ2-1; TRBD2 agrees at 8 bases. Trimming took 0 bases from V and 0 from J; bases not matched to a gene: 11. The CDR3 has 19 amino acids. The germline V gene encodes CDR1 SGHDT and CDR2 YYEEEE. The CDR3 nucleotides read TGTGCCAGCAGCTTGGACCCGGGGGGGCCCTTTTCCTCCTACAATGAGCAGTTCTTC. It specifies CASSLDPGGPFSSYNEQFF.

The rearrangement joins TRBV4-1 to TRBJ2-3, with D maybe TRBD1 (5 bases). Germline V CDR1 and CDR2: MGHRA, YSYEKL. Trimming left V 3 bases short and J 2 bases short, with 9 bases between. The CDR3 length is 14 residues. The CDR3 nucleotides read TGCGCCAGCAGCCAGACAGAAAACACAGATACGCAGTATTTT. Its translation is CASSQTENTDTQYF.

The chain links TRBV4-3 to TRBJ2-1, with D tentatively TRBD1 or TRBD2 (5 bases each). The germline gives CDR1 LGHNA, CDR2 YSLEER. V lost 4 bases and J 6 bases, leaving 19 bases between the germline ends. The CDR3 extends over 16 amino acids. The CDR3 DNA follows: TGCGCCAGCAGCCCCATGGGACGGGCATCGATCAATGAGCAGTTCTTC. Translating it yields CASSPMGRASINEQFF.

J is TRBJ1-5 and V is TRBV4-1, with D unclear. V gave up 2 bases and J gave up 0 bases, with 8 bases separating them. This CDR3 is 15 amino acids long. Looked up from germline, CDR1 is MGHRA and CDR2 is YSYEKL. The CDR3 loop reads CASSQNQYSNQPQHF. The CDR3 DNA reads as TGCGCCAGCAGCCAAAACCAGTATAGCAATCAGCCCCAGCATTTT.

In this sample, this clonotype turned up a few times. The chain uses TRBV9 and TRBJ2-1; 8 bases are shared with TRBD2. With V trimmed by 4 bases and J by 4 bases, 7 bases remained unmatched. CDR3 size: 15 residues. CDR1 and CDR2 from the germline V gene are SGDLS and YYNGEE. DNA of the CDR3: TGTGCCAGCAGCCCTCGGACTAGCCTATACAATGAGCAGTTCTTC. This sequence encodes CASSPRTSLYNEQFF.

This clonotype was counted only a few times. J is TRBJ2-5 and V is TRBV7-8; 7 bases map to TRBD2. After removal of 6 bases from V and 1 base from J, the junction contained 14 bases not matched to a gene. The CDR3 is 17 amino acids. Germline CDR1 and CDR2: SGHVS and FQNEAQ. The CDR3 here is CASRSYGGTRFQETQYF. The CDR3 nucleotides read TGTGCCAGCAGATCGTACGGGGGGACTCGGTTCCAAGAGACCCAGTACTTC. The whole variable domain, remainder taken from reference TRBV7-8 and TRBJ2-5, is GAGVSQSPRYKVAKRGQDVALRCDPISGHVSLFWYQQALGQGPEFLTYFQNEAQLDKSGLPSDRFFAERPEGSVSTLKIQRTQQEDSAVYLCASRSYGGTRFQETQYFGPGTRLLVL.